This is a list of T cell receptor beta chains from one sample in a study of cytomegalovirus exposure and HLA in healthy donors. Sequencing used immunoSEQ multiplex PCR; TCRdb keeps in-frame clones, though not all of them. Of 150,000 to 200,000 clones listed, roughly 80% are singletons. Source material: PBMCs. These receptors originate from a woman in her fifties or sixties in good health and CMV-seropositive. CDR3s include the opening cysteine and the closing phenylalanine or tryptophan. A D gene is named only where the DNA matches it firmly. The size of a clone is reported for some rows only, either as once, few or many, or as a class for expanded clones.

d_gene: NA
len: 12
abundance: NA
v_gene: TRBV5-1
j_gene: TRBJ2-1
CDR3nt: TGCGCCAGCAGACTAGCAGACAATGAGCAGTTCTTC
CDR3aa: CASRLADNEQFF

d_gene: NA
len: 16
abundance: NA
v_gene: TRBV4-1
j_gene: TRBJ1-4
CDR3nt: TGCGCCAGCAGCCAAGTGGAAGTAGGGGAAGGGGTAAAACTGTTTTTT
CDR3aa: CASSQVEVGEGVKLFF

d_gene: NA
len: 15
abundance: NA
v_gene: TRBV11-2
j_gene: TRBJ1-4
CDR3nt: TGTGCCAGCAGCTTCAGAGGGAGTATTAATGAAAAACTGTTTTTT
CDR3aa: CASSFRGSINEKLFF

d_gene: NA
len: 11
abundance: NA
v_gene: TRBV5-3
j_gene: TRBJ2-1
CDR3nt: TGTGCCGTCTTCTATATGAATGAGCAGTTCTTC
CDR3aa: CAVFYMNEQFF

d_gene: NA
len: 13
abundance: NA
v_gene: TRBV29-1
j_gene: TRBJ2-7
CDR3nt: TGCAGCGTTGCCGGCAGGGCGTTAGACGAGCAGTACTTC
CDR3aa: CSVAGRALDEQYF

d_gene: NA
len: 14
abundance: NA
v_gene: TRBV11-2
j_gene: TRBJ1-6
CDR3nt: TGTGCCAGCAGCAGCGGGACACTTAATTCACCCCTCCACTTT
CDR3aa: CASSSGTLNSPLHF

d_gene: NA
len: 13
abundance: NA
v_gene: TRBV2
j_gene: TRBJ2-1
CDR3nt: TGTGCGACCCGCGCCTGGGGGGTGAATGAGCAGTTCTTC
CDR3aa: CATRAWGVNEQFF

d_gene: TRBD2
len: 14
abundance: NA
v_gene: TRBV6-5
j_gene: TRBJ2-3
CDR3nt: TGTGCCAGCAGTTACTCGGGAGGGGACGATACGCAGTATTTT
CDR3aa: CASSYSGGDDTQYF

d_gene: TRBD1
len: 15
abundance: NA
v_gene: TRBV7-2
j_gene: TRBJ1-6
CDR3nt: TGTGCCAGCAGCTTAGAAGGAGGGGGCGGATCACCCCTCCACTTT
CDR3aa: CASSLEGGGGSPLHF

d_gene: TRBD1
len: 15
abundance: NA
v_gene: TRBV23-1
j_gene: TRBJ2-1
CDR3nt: TGCGCCAGCAGTCAATGGGGACAGCGTAAGGGTGAGCAGTTCTTC
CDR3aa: CASSQWGQRKGEQFF

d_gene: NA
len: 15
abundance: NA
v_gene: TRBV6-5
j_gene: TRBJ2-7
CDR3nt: TGTGCCAGCAGTTACTCGCCACAGGGCTCTTACGAGCAGTACTTC
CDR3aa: CASSYSPQGSYEQYF

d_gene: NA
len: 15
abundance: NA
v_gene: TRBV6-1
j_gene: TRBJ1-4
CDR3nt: TGTGCCAGCAGTGATAGCATCCGGGTCAATGAAAAACTGTTTTTT
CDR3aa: CASSDSIRVNEKLFF

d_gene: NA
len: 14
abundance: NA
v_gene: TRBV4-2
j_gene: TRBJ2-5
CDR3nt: TGTGCCAGCAGCCCCGGCGGGTACCAAGAGACCCAGTACTTC
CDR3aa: CASSPGGYQETQYF

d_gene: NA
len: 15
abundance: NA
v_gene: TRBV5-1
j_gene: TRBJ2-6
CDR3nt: TGCGCCAGCAGCTTGGGAAACTCTGGGGCCAACGGCCTGACTTTC
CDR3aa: CASSLGNSGANGLTF

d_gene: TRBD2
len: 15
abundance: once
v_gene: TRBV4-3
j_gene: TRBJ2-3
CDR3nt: TGCGCCAGCAGCCAAGATGGCGGGAGGGGAGATACGCAGTATTTT
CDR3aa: CASSQDGGRGDTQYF

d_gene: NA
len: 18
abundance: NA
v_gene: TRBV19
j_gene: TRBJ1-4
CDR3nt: TGTGCCAGTAGCGCCCGGGACAACCTCTTAGGCTCATCTGAAAAACTGTTTTTT
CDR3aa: CASSARDNLLGSSEKLFF

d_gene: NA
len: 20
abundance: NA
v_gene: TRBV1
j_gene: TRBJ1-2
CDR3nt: TGCACCAGCAGCCAAGTAATCGGGTCAGAGGCCGCCGCTTACTACTATGGCTACACCTTC
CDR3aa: CTSSQVIGSEAAAYYYGYTF

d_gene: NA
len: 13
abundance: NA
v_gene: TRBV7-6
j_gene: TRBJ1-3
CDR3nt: TGTGCCAGCAGGACATTCTCTGGAAACACCATATATTTT
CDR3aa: CASRTFSGNTIYF

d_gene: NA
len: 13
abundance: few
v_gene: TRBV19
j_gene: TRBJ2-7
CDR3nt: TGTGCCAGTAGGGGAGAGGGGGACTACGAGCAGTACTTC
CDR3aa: CASRGEGDYEQYF

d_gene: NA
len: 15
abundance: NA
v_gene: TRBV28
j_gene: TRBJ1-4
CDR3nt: TGTGCCAGCAGTTTAGCCGGGACACTTGGTGAAAAACTGTTTTTT
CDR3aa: CASSLAGTLGEKLFF

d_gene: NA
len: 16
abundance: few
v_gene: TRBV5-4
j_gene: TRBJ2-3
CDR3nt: TGTGCCAGCAGCTTGCCCAATCGGGAGTCACGAGATACGCAGTATTTT
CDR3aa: CASSLPNRESRDTQYF

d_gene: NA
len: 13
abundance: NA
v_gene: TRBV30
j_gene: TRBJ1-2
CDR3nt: TGTGCCTGGAGTAACGAGGGGGTCTATGGCTACACCTTC
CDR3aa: CAWSNEGVYGYTF

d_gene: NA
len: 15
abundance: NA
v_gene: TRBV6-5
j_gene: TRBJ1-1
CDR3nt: TGTGCCAGCAGTTATGGCCCAACCCGTGGCACTGAAGCTTTCTTT
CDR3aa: CASSYGPTRGTEAFF

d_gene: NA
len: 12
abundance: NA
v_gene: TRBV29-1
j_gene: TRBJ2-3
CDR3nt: TGCAGCGGAACGACAGGCACAGATACGCAGTATTTT
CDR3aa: CSGTTGTDTQYF

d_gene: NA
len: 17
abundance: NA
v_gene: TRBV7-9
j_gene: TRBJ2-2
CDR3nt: TGTGCCAGCACTTTCGGCAGTGGGCTAGCTCACACCGGGGAGCTGTTTTTT
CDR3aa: CASTFGSGLAHTGELFF

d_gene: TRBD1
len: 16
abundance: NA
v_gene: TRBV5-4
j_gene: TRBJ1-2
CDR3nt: TGTGCCAGCAGGGGGGACAGGGAGGATTCTTACCGTGGCTACACCTTC
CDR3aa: CASRGDREDSYRGYTF

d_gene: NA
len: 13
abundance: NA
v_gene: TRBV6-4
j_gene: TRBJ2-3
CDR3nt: TGTGCCAGCAGCCTGGGAGCGTCAGATACGCAGTATTTT
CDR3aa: CASSLGASDTQYF

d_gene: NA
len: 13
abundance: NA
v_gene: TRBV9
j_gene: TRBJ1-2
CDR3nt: TGTGCCAGCAGCGTAGGGGGGGGGCCTGGCTACACCTTC
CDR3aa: CASSVGGGPGYTF

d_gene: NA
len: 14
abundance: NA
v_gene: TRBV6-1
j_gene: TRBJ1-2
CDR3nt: TGTGCCAGCAGTGCCAGGACAGTAAACTATGGCTACACCTTC
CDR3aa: CASSARTVNYGYTF

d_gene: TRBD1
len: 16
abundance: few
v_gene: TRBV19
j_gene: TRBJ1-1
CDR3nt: TGTGCCAGTACCTTGGGACAGTCGGGAGCATTCACTGAAGCTTTCTTT
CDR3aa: CASTLGQSGAFTEAFF

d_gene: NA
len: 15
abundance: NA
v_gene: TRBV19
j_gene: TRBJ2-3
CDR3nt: TGTGCCAGTAGTGTCGGGACAACTAGCACAGATACGCAGTATTTT
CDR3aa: CASSVGTTSTDTQYF

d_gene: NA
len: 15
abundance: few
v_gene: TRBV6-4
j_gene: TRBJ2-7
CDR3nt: TGTGCCAGCAGTGACTCAGACTGGAGCTCCTACGAGCAGTACTTC
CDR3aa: CASSDSDWSSYEQYF

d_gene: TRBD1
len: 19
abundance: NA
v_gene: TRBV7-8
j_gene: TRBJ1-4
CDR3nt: TGTGCCAGCAGCTTAGCTAGGCCGGGACAGGGCGTTATTAATGAAAAACTGTTTTTT
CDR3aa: CASSLARPGQGVINEKLFF

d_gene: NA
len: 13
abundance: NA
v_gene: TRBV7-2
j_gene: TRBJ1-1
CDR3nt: TGTGCCAGCAGCTTAGAGATTGGGACAGAAGCTTTCTTT
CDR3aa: CASSLEIGTEAFF

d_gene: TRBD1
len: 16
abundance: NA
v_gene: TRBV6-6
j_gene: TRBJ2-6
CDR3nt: TGTGCCAGCATTCGCCGACAGGGGTCTGGGGCCAACGTCCTGACTTTC
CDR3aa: CASIRRQGSGANVLTF